This TCR beta chain came from a study of blood T cell repertoires in COVID-19. Study-wide background: Both acute and convalescent COVID-19 samples were obtained from the United States, Italy and Spain. Sample material is recorded as cDNA or gDNA derived from T cells, B-cell-depleted T cells, or PBMCs.

The V gene end was trimmed by 5 bases and the J gene end by 10 bases; junction bases not matched to a gene: 8. The CDR3 runs to 13 residues. CDR1 and CDR2 from the germline V gene are SQVTM and ANQGSEA. Methods used by the authors: For nucleated cells, counts were estimated from reference gene primer amplification. Sequenced by immunoSEQ multiplex PCR; TCRdb stores in-frame clones only, minus some. That table supplies the V and J calls and clone size; D and trimming were determined from the DNA. The sample lists around 100,000 clones, roughly 90% occurring once. Sequencing was carried out using peripheral blood. The clonotype was recovered from an older man with acute or convalescent COVID-19. The genes are TRBV29-1 and TRBJ2-1; 10 bases agree with TRBD1. In nucleotides, the CDR3 is TGCAGCGTTTTCCGGACAGGGGGGATCGAGCAGTTCTTC. Amino acids: CSVFRTGGIEQFF.